What follows is one T cell receptor beta chain and its context. The antigen remains unidentified. Unique molecular identifiers tagged the TCRbeta library. TCRdb used MiXCR to reprocess the PCR reads, holding one entry per CDR3 protein. Counted here are approximately 300,000 distinct CDR3 sequences, roughly a tenth occurring once; the ten biggest clones make up less than 8%. The data belong to a study of T-cell reconstitution after alpha-beta-depleted transplantation in children. Whole-study findings and limits: Newly made T cells mostly supplied T-cell counts and diversity one year after transplant. It was reported that alpha-beta T cells came from several hundred expanded graft clones (about two months after transplant). Some patients showed high day-60 TCRbeta diversity, which derived from surviving recipient T cells and thymic progenitors.

This CDR3 is built from 13 residues. The V gene lost 1 base and the J gene lost 4 bases, with 7 bases spanning the gap. Germline lookup yields CDR1 SGHTA and CDR2 FQGNSA. The chain has TRBV7-2 and TRBJ1-2; D uncertain. Here the sequenced sample was PBMCs, taken before TCRalphabeta/CD19-depleted stem cell transplant. The TCR sequence derives from a boy under two years old with acute myeloid leukemia, due to receive a stem cell transplant. The CDR3 coding sequence is TGTGCCAGCAGCTTAGACAGCCTCTATGGCTACACCTTC. It is translated as CASSLDSLYGYTF.